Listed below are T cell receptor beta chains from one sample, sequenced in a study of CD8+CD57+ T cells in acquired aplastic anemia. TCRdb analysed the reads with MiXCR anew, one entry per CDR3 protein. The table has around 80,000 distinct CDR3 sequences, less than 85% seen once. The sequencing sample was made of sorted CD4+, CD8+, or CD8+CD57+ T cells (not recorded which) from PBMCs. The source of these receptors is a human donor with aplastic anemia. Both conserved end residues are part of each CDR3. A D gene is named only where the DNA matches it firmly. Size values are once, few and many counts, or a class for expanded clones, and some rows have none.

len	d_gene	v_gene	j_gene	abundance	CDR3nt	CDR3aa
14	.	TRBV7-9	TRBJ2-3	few	TGTGCCAGCAGCCGTAGCGGAGACACAGATACGCAGTATTTT	CASSRSGDTDTQYF
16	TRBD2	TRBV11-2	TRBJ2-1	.	TGTGCCAGCAGCAAGACTAGCGGGAGTTCCCGCAATGAGCAGTTCTTC	CASSKTSGSSRNEQFF
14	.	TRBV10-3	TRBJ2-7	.	TGTGCCAGCAGCTCCCCGGGACGCCCCTACGAGCAGTACTTC	CASSSPGRPYEQYF
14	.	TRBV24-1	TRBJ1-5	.	TGTGCCACCAGTACCAATCAGGGCCGGCAGCCCCAGCATTTT	CATSTNQGRQPQHF
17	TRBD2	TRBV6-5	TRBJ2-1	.	TGTGCCAGCAGTTACTCTACTAGCGGGAGCGTCTACAATGAGCAGTTCTTC	CASSYSTSGSVYNEQFF
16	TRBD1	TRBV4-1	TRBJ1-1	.	TGCGCCAGCAGCATAAGGGACAGGGGTTTGATAACTGAAGCTTTCTTT	CASSIRDRGLITEAFF
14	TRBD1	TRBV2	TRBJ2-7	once	TGTGCCAGCATTGAGGACAGGGGCTCCTACGAGCAGTACTTC	CASIEDRGSYEQYF
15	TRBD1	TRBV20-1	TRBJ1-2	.	TGCAGTGCTAGAGAAAGAGGGCAGGGGGAGCATGGCTACACCTTC	CSARERGQGEHGYTF
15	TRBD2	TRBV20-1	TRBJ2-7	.	TGCAGTGCCTCCGACCTTCTAGCGGGGGACTACGAGCAGTACTTC	CSASDLLAGDYEQYF
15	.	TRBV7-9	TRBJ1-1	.	TGTGCCAGCAGTTTCCGGGACATAAAGAACACTGAAGCTTTCTTT	CASSFRDIKNTEAFF
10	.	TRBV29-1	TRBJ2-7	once	TGCAGCGCCCGGGGAGAAGAGCAGTACTTC	CSARGEEQYF
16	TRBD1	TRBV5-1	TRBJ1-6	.	TGCGCCAGCAGCTTGATGACAGGGACGTATAATTCACCCCTCCACTTT	CASSLMTGTYNSPLHF
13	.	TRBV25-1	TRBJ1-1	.	TGTGCCAGCAGTGCCCAGCGGAACACTGAAGCTTTCTTT	CASSAQRNTEAFF
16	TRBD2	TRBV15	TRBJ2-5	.	TGTGCCACCTATCTCGCGGGAGTAGGGAGTCAAGAGACCCAGTACTTC	CATYLAGVGSQETQYF
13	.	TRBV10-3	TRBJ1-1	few	TGTGCCATCAGATCACAGGTGAACACTGAAGCTTTCTTT	CAIRSQVNTEAFF
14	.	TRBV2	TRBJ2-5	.	TGTGCCAGCAGTGTTGGAGGGCGCCAAGAGACCCAGTACTTC	CASSVGGRQETQYF
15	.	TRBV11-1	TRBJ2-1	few	TGTGCCAGCAGCTTCCCGGGGAGCTCCTACAATGAGCAGTTCTTC	CASSFPGSSYNEQFF
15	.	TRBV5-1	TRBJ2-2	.	TGCGCCAGCAGCTTCGGGCAGATTAGCACCGGGGAGCTGCTTTTT	CASSFGQISTGELLF
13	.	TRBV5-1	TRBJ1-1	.	TGCGCCAGCAGAGTTGCTATGAACACTGAAGCTTTCTTT	CASRVAMNTEAFF